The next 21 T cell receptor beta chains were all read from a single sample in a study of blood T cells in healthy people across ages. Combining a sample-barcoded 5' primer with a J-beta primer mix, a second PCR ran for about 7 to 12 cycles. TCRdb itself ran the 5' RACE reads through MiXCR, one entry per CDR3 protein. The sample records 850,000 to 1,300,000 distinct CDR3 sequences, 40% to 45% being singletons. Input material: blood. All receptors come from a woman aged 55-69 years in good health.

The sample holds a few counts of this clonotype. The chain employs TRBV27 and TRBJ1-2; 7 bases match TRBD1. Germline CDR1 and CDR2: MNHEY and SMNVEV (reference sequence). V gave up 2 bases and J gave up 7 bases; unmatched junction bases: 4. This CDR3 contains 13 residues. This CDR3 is CASSLEGAGGYTF. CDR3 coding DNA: TGTGCCAGCAGTTTAGAGGGGGCGGGTGGCTACACCTTC.

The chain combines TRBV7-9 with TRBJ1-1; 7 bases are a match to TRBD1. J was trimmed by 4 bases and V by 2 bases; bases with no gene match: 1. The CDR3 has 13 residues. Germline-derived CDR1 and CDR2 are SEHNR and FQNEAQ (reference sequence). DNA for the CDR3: TGTGCCAGCAGCTTAAACAGGGGCACTGAAGCTTTCTTT. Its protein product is CASSLNRGTEAFF.

CDR3: CASSHSPGLAGETQYF. In DNA, the CDR3 is TGCGCCAGCAGCCATTCCCCGGGACTAGCGGGAGAGACCCAGTACTTC. This chain joins TRBV4-1 and TRBJ2-5; TRBD2 matches at 12 bases. Trimming cost V 3 bases and J 4 bases; bases outside gene matches: 6. Germline CDR1 reads MGHRA; CDR2 reads YSYEKL. The CDR3 has 16 amino acids.

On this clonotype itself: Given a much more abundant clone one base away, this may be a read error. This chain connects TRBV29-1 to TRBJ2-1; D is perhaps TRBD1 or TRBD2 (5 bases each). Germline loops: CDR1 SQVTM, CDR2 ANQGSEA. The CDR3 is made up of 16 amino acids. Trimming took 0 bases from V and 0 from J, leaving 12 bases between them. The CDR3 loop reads CSVEDQGRCSYNEQFF. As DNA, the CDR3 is TGCAGCGTTGAAGATCAGGGACGGTGCTCCTACAATGAGCAGTTCTTC.

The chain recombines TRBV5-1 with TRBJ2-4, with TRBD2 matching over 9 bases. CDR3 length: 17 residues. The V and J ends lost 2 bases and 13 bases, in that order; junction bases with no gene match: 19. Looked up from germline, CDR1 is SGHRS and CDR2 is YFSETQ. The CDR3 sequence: CASSFFPRGRAQGEQYF. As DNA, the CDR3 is TGCGCCAGCAGCTTTTTCCCCCGCGGGAGGGCCCAGGGGGAGCAGTACTTC.

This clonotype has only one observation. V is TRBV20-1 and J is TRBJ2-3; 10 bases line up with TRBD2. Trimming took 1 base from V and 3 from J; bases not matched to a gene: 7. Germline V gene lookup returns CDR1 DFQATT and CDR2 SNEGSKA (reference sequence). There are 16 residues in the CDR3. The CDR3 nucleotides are TGCAGTGCTAGAGCTCGAGTAGCGGGGGGTACAGATACGCAGTATTTT. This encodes CSARARVAGGTDTQYF.

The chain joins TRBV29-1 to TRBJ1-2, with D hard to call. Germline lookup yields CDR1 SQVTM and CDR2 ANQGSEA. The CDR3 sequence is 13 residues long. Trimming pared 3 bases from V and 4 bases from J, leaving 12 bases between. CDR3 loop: CSVEAGQSYGYTF. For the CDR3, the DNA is TGCAGCGTTGAGGCGGGCCAGAGCTATGGCTACACCTTC.

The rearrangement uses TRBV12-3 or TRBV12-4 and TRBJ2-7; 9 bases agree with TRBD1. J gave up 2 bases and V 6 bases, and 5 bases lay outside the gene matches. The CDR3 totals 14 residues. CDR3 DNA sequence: TGTGCCAGCAGAGGGACAGGGCAAACCTACGAGCAGTACTTC. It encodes CASRGTGQTYEQYF.

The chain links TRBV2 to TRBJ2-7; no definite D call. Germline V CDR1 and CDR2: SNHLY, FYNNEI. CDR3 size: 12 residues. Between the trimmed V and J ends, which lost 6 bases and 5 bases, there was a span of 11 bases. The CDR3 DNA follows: TGTGCCAGCAGAATGACTGGGAACGAGCAGTACTTC. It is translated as CASRMTGNEQYF.

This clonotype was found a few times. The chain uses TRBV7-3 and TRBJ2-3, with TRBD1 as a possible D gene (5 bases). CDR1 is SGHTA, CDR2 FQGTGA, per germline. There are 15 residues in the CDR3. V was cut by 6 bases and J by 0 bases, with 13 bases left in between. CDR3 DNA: TGTGCCAGCAGACAGGTTCGCGGTAGCACAGATACGCAGTATTTT. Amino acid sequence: CASRQVRGSTDTQYF.

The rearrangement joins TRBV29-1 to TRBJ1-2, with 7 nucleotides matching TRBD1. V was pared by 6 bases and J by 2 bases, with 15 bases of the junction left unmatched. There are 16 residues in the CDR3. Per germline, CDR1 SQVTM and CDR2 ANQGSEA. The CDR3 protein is CSVETTGSKGNYGYTF. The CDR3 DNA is TGCAGCGTGGAGACGACAGGGTCGAAGGGGAACTATGGCTACACCTTC.

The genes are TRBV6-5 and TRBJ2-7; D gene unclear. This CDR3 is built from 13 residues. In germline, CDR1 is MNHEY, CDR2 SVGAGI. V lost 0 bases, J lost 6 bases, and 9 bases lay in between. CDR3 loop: CASSYSWAGEQYF. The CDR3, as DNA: TGTGCCAGCAGTTACTCATGGGCAGGCGAGCAGTACTTC.

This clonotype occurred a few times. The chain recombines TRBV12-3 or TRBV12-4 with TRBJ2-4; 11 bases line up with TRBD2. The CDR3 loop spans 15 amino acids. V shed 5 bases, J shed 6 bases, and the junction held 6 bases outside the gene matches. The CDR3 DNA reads TGTGCCAGCAGTCTGAGGACTAGCGGGCTAAACATTCAGTACTTC. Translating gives CASSLRTSGLNIQYF.

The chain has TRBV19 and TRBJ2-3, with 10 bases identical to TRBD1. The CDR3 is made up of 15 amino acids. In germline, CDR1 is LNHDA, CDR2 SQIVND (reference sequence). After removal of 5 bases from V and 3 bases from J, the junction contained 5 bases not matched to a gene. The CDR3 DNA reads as TGTGCCAGTAGTGACAGGGGGCATTGGACAGATACGCAGTATTTT. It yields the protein CASSDRGHWTDTQYF.

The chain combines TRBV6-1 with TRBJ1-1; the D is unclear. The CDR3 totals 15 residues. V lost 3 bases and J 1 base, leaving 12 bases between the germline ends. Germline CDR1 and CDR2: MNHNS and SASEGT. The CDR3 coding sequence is TGTGCCAGCAGTGATGAACTTCGTAGGAACACTGAAGCTTTCTTT. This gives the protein CASSDELRRNTEAFF.

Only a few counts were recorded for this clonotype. This chain's CDR3 is CASSETQDQPQHF. DNA for the CDR3: TGTGCCAGCAGTGAAACCCAGGATCAGCCCCAGCATTTT. This chain joins TRBV25-1 and TRBJ1-5; D remains unclear. This CDR3 region has 13 residues. Germline V gene sequence: CDR1 MGHDK, CDR2 SYGVNS. Trimming took 2 bases from V and 5 from J, leaving 7 bases between them. Drawing the rest from reference TRBV25-1 and TRBJ1-5, the complete variable domain is EADIYQTPRYLVIGTGKKITLECSQTMGHDKMYWYQQDPGMELHLIHYSYGVNSTEKGDLSSESTVSRIRTEHFPLTLESARPSHTSQYLCASSETQDQPQHFGDGTRLSIL.

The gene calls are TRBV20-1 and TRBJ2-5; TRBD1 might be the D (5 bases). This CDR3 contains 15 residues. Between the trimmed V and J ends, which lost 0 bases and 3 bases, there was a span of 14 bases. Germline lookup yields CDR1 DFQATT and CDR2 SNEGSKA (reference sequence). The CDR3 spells CSAREYRFSKETQYF. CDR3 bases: TGCAGTGCTAGAGAGTACAGGTTTTCTAAAGAGACCCAGTACTTC.

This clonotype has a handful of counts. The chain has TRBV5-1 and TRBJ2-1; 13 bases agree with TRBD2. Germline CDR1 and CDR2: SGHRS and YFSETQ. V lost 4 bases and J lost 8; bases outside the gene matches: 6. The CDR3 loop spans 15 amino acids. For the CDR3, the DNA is TGCGCCAGCAGCCCCGGACTAGCGGGAGTTTATGAGCAGTTCTTC. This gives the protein CASSPGLAGVYEQFF.

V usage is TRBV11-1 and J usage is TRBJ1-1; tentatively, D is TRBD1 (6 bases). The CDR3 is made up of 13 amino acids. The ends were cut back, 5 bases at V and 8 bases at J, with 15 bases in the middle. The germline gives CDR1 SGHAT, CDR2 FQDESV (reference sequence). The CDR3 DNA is TGTGCCAGCAGCCCCATGCCAGGGGTGGAAGCTTTCTTT. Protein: CASSPMPGVEAFF.

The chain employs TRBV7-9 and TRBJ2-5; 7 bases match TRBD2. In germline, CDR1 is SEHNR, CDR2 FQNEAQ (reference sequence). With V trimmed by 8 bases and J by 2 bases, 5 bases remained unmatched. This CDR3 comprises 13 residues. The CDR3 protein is CASGGRGQETQYF. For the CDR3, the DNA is TGTGCCAGCGGGGGGAGGGGACAAGAGACCCAGTACTTC.

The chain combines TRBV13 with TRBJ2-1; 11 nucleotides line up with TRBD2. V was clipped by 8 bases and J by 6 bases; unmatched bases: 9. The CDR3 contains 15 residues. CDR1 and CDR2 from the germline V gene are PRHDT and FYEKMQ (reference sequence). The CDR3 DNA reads TGTGCCAGCCGCTCGGGACTAGCGGTCTCCAATGAGCAGTTCTTC. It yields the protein CASRSGLAVSNEQFF.